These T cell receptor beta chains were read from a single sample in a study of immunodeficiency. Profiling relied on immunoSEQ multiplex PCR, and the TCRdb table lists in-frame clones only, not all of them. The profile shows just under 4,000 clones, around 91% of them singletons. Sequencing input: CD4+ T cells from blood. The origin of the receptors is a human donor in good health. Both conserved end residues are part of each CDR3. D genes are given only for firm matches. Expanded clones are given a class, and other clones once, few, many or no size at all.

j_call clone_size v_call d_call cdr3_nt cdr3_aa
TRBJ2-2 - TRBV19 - TGTGCCACCTCAATGGACAGTTCGAACACCGGGGAGCTGTTTTTT CATSMDSSNTGELFF
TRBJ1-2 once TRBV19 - TGTGCCAGTAGTATGGACCTTAACCCCTATGGCTACACCTTC CASSMDLNPYGYTF
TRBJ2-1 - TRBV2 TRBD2 TGTGCCAGCATCAGGGAAAGTGCTAGCGGGGGGGGCAATGAGCAGTTCTTC CASIRESASGGGNEQFF
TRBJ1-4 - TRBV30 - TGTGCCTGGAGTGGGAAAGAAAAACTGTTTTTT CAWSGKEKLFF
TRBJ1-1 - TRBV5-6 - TGTGCCAGCAGCTTGAGGACGAACACTGAAGCTTTCTTT CASSLRTNTEAFF
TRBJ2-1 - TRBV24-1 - TGTGCCACCACCGACACTAGCAATGAGCAGTTCTTC CATTDTSNEQFF
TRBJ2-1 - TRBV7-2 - TGTGCCAGCAGCCCTAATTACTCCTACAATGAGCAGTTCTTC CASSPNYSYNEQFF
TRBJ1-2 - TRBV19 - TGTGCCAGTAGTTCAAATGACCGGGCCCTCTATGGCTACACCTTC CASSSNDRALYGYTF
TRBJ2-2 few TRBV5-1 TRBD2 TGCGCCAGCAGCTTGGCTGGGTACAGCGGGATCGGGGAGCTGTTTTTT CASSLAGYSGIGELFF
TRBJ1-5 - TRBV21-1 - TGTGCCAGCAGCAAGAGCATTAGAGTCTTTTATCAGCCCCAGCATTTT CASSKSIRVFYQPQHF
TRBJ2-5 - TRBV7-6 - TGTGCCAGCGCGTTGGGGCGGCAAGAGACCCAGTACTTC CASALGRQETQYF
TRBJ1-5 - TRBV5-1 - TGCGCCAGCAGCTTGATAGGGGGTAGTCAGCCCCAGCATTTT CASSLIGGSQPQHF
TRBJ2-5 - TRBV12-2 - TGTGCAAGTCGCTACAGTACTCCGTACCAAGAGACCCAGTACTTC CASRYSTPYQETQYF
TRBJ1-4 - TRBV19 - TGTGCCAGTGCTATCGGGCTCTGGGCAGGTAATGAAAAACTGTTTTTT CASAIGLWAGNEKLFF
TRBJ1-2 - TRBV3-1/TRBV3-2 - TGTGCCAGCAGCCAAAACGACTGGGTGGGGGGCTACACCTTC CASSQNDWVGGYTF
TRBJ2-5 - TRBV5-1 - TGCGCCAGCAGCTTTGACAGACTAAAAGAGACCCAGTACTTC CASSFDRLKETQYF
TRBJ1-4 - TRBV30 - TGTGCCTGGAGTAGGTTCGATGCAACTAATGAAAAACTGTTTTTT CAWSRFDATNEKLFF
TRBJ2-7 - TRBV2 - TGTGCCAGCAGTGAACAGGTCTCTTACGAGCAGTACTTC CASSEQVSYEQYF
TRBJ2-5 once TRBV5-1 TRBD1 TGCGCCAGCAGCTTGCGGCAGGGGGACCAAGAGACCCAGTACTTC CASSLRQGDQETQYF
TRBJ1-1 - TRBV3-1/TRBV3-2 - TGTGCCAGCAGCCAAAGGGGTCAGGGCACTGAAGCTTTCTTT CASSQRGQGTEAFF
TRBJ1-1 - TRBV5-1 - TGCGCCAGCAGCTTGGAAGCGCGACAGAGGAACACTGAAGCTTTCTTT CASSLEARQRNTEAFF
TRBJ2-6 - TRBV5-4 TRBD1 TGTGCCAGCAGCTCGACAGGGGGCCCTGGGGCCAACGTCCTGACTTTC CASSSTGGPGANVLTF